This TCR beta chain was observed in a study of T cell responses to AZD1222 COVID-19 vaccine (dated by TCRdb to the early 2020s). Looking at the study overall: AZD1222 recipients with second doses at about 4 weeks or about 12 weeks were pooled, because spike-specific TCR depth and breadth did not differ between schedules. Trial participants were enrolled by age into subgroups of 18-55, 56-69 and 70-plus years, and approximately 150, 30 and 60 TCR-sequenced participants, respectively, were included in these subgroups. A total of 230 to 250 trial participants underwent TCR sequencing, of whom about 200 had received two doses of AZD1222 and 26 had received two doses of the MenACWY control vaccine. Beyond this particular receptor, the publication reports: Because no samples from the day 14 peak response were available, repertoires could be characterized only after the peak T cell response. Conclusions about previously exposed vaccinees were limited because only six AZD1222 recipients were SARS-CoV-2 seropositive at baseline. Reportedly, close to half of the unique spike-specific TCRs recognized epitopes lying outside the regions that are mutated in the B.1.351 and B.1.1.7 variants. In the small 56-69-year group, the increase in depth fell short of significance, most likely because of low power. CD4 TCRs associated with the vaccine covered the entire spike protein, and the dominant responses were in regions 160-218 and 743-854. After two AZD1222 doses, spike-specific TCR breadth and depth were significantly higher than at day 0 and than in MenACWY recipients. Participants were mostly white British, with more females than males. The authors suggested clonal diversity may have been underestimated.

Its CDR3 holds 14 amino acids, cysteine through phenylalanine. Of the read, only the CDR3 DNA is kept; its 42 bases are in frame from base 1. In the germline V gene (reference sequence), CDR1 corresponds to LGHDT and CDR2 to YNNKEL. V sheds 0 bases and J sheds 8 bases, leaving 13 bases between their ends. There are a few counts of this clone. Its cognate antigen has yet to be identified. No much larger clone is present one base from it, and per-base qualities are unavailable. According to the study, the label for this sample's time point signals: baseline before first vaccination. Vaccinee samples were obtained from the UK trials COV001 and COV002, which included a single-blind randomized controlled phase 2/3 trial of AZD1222 (ChAdOx1 nCoV-19) in healthy adults. For TCRbeta chain sequencing, PBMC samples from trial participants were taken at day 0 and at day 28 after the second dose. The CDR3 regions of human TCRbeta chains were analyzed by immunosequencing. Per the authors' processing: TCRs in the repertoires were matched against a reference library of SARS-CoV-2-specific TCRs that had been generated with the MIRA antigen-specificity platform. Breadth was defined as the fraction of unique TCRs that were SARS-CoV-2-associated. Depth was defined as the fraction of total T cells that were SARS-CoV-2-associated. Using the MIRA data, every spike-specific TCR was mapped to the spike region that the TCR reacted to and assigned to either a CD4 or a CD8 class. Log10-transformed breadth and depth values were compared by one-way ANOVA with Sidak's multiple comparisons tests. In TCRdb, the immuneACCESS table is reduced to in-frame sequences with V and J assigned. These tables do not hold every clone; where another copy was compared, an unresolved V gene accounts for under half, and the others remain unexplained. From that table come the V and J calls and clone size; the DNA was used to work out D and trimming. For this sample the table gives roughly 120,000 clones, of which approximately 85% were detected only once. The top ten constitute 6.2% of the sample.

The specimen was peripheral blood, collected on day 0 of AZD1222 vaccination. The receptor was isolated from an adult in good health. The V and J genes are TRBV3-1 (or the pseudogene TRBV3-2) and TRBJ1-2; the D gene is possibly TRBD1, with 5 bases matching. In nucleotide form, the sequence is TGTGCCAGCAGCCAAGAGGGGCGTAGTCAAGGCTACACCTTC. Its protein is CASSQEGRSQGYTF.